This TCR beta chain was sequenced for a study of vaccination and CD4 T cells after COVID-19. For the study at large: Post-vaccine sampling followed dose two by a median 72 days (range 14 to 241).

This clonotype was seen a few times. Its antigen is not identified. Treatment of the sample: approximately 10-day PBMC culture with coronavirus spike peptide pools or control peptides (ViraFEST assay). Before the COVID-19 pandemic (2011-2018), CD4+ T cells were obtained from the unexposed donor. There are 18 residues in the CDR3. V lost 3 bases, J lost 0 bases, and 15 bases lay in between. Germline V gives CDR1 MNHEY, CDR2 SVGAGI. The Oncomine TCR Beta short-read assay was applied to DNA of cultured CD4+ T cells. It was cultured CD4+ T cells from which genomic DNA was extracted. MiXCR, run by TCRdb on the PCR reads, gives a single entry per CDR3 protein. The sample holds over 7,000 distinct CDR3 sequences, around half seen once.

The chain combines TRBV6-5 with TRBJ2-6; possible D gene TRBD1, 6 bases. Sample: CD4+ T cells from blood, cultured in vitro. This clonotype originated in a human donor in good health. CDR3: CASSYTGQRDSGANVLTF. The CDR3 DNA reads as TGTGCCAGCAGTTATACTGGACAGCGAGACTCTGGGGCCAACGTCCTGACTTTC.